Listed below are T cell receptor beta chains from one sample, sequenced in a study of identical twins. TCRdb analysed the 5' RACE reads with MiXCR anew, one entry per CDR3 protein. The data show 220,000 or so distinct CDR3 sequences, around 7% seen once. The same data also went into a second study, on yellow fever vaccine responses in identical twins.

The sequencing sample was made of memory (CD45RO+) T cells sorted from blood. These receptor sequences come from a woman between 18 and 29 years old in good health. Both conserved end residues are part of each CDR3. D genes are given only for firm matches. Not all rows give a size; the values are once, few, many and, for expanded clones, a class.

d_call,j_call,v_call,clone_size,cdr3_nt,cdr3_aa
.,TRBJ2-1,TRBV20-1,.,TGCAGTGCGCCGCTAGGCTTTGAGCAGTTCTTC,CSAPLGFEQFF
.,TRBJ2-5,TRBV4-1,many,TGCGCCAGCAGCAAGACTAACCAAGAGACCCAGTACTTC,CASSKTNQETQYF
.,TRBJ1-1,TRBV5-1,.,TGCGCCAGCAGTTTCGATGCTAACACTGAAGCTTTCTTT,CASSFDANTEAFF
TRBD1,TRBJ2-3,TRBV5-1,many,TGCGCCAGCAGCGTGGACAGGGGGCGCACAGATACGCAGTATTTT,CASSVDRGRTDTQYF
TRBD1,TRBJ2-1,TRBV9,.,TGTGCCAGCAGCGGACCGGGACAGGGATACAATGAGCAGTTCTTC,CASSGPGQGYNEQFF
.,TRBJ2-7,TRBV2,few,TGTGCCAGCAGTGCCCCTGGGGTTCGCGAGCAGTACTTC,CASSAPGVREQYF
.,TRBJ2-2,TRBV5-1,many,TGCGCCAGCAGCTTGGAGACAGACCCGAACACCGGGGAGCTGTTTTTT,CASSLETDPNTGELFF
TRBD1,TRBJ2-7,TRBV4-2,.,TGTGCCAGCAGCCTTCGACAGGGGCACACCTACGAGCAGTACTTC,CASSLRQGHTYEQYF
.,TRBJ1-2,TRBV29-1,many,TGCAGCGTTGATGGGCAGAGAGCTAACTATGGCTACACCTTC,CSVDGQRANYGYTF
.,TRBJ1-6,TRBV19,.,TGTGCCAGTGGCAGCAGCGCAGTGTTGACTTCACCCCTCCACTTT,CASGSSAVLTSPLHF
.,TRBJ1-2,TRBV25-1,few,TGTGCCAGCAGTGAACCTTGGGAAAAGAATGGCTACACCTTC,CASSEPWEKNGYTF
.,TRBJ1-1,TRBV11-2,many,TGTGCCAGCAGCGCCCAGCTTAGGGGTCGAGCTTTCTTT,CASSAQLRGRAFF
.,TRBJ1-5,TRBV28,.,TGTGCCAGCCGCAAAGGCCTTAATCAGCCCCAGCATTTT,CASRKGLNQPQHF
.,TRBJ2-5,TRBV7-9,many,TGTGCCAGCAGCTTAGCGCGGGCCTCAGCCATTCAAGAGACCCAGTACTTC,CASSLARASAIQETQYF
.,TRBJ2-5,TRBV29-1,few,TGCAGCGTTGAGCAGGATCTAGGGAAGGACCAAGAGACCCAGTACTTC,CSVEQDLGKDQETQYF
.,TRBJ2-6,TRBV27,.,TGTGCCAGCCGGACGGGAAGCTCTGGGGCCAACGTCCTGACTTTC,CASRTGSSGANVLTF
.,TRBJ2-5,TRBV28,many,TGTGCCAGCAGTCCCCTGGGGACTGGTCTAGGGGTAGAGACCCAGTACTTC,CASSPLGTGLGVETQYF
TRBD2,TRBJ2-7,TRBV19,few,TGTGCCAGTAGTATCGGACTAGCGGGAGAAGAGGACGAGCAGTACTTC,CASSIGLAGEEDEQYF
.,TRBJ2-3,TRBV7-8,.,TGTGCCAGCAGCTTAGATCCGGGAAACACAGATACGCAGTATTTT,CASSLDPGNTDTQYF
TRBD2,TRBJ2-1,TRBV20-1,.,TGCAGTGCTAGGGTATATGGGCTAGCGGGGTCAAGGGATGAGCAGTTCTTC,CSARVYGLAGSRDEQFF
.,TRBJ1-1,TRBV25-1,many,TGTGCCAGCAGCTGGATCAGGGGCACTGAAGCTTTCTTT,CASSWIRGTEAFF
.,TRBJ2-7,TRBV20-1,.,TGCAGTGCTAGAATGTCATCAGGGTTGAACGAGCAGTACTTC,CSARMSSGLNEQYF
TRBD2,TRBJ2-1,TRBV20-1,.,TGCAGTGCCAACTCGCCGGGACTAGCGGACAATGAGCAGTTCTTC,CSANSPGLADNEQFF
TRBD1,TRBJ2-6,TRBV7-2,many,TGTGCCAGCAGCTTGACAGGGGGCATTGGGGCCAACGTCCTGACTTTC,CASSLTGGIGANVLTF
.,TRBJ2-5,TRBV28,many,TGTGCCAGCAGTTTAGGAGGGCACCGGTCAGAGACCCAGTACTTC,CASSLGGHRSETQYF
.,TRBJ2-5,TRBV20-1,many,TGCAGTGCCCGACCGGGCCCGGGGCCTCAAGAGACCCAGTACTTC,CSARPGPGPQETQYF
.,TRBJ2-3,TRBV12-3/TRBV12-4,many,TGTGCCAGCAGTTTACTGGGGGCGGCAGATACGCAGTATTTT,CASSLLGAADTQYF
.,TRBJ2-5,TRBV5-1,few,TGCGCCAGCAGCTTCGTCGGCGGGTCGGAGACCCAGTACTTC,CASSFVGGSETQYF
TRBD2,TRBJ2-3,TRBV7-3,.,TGTGCCAGCAGCTCCTTGGGACTAGCGGGAGCAGATACGCAGTATTTT,CASSSLGLAGADTQYF
TRBD1,TRBJ2-6,TRBV6-2/TRBV6-3,few,TGTGCCAGCAGGGGACAGGGAGAAACCTCTGGGGCCAACGTCCTGACTTTC,CASRGQGETSGANVLTF
.,TRBJ1-6,TRBV12-3/TRBV12-4,many,TGTGCCAGCAGTTTGTATGGACCGTTCTATAATTCACCCCTCCACTTT,CASSLYGPFYNSPLHF
TRBD2,TRBJ2-3,TRBV10-3,many,TGTGCCACCCAACGTTTAGCGGGAACCACAGATACGCAGTATTTT,CATQRLAGTTDTQYF
.,TRBJ2-7,TRBV5-1,many,TGCGCCAGCAGCTTGTCCTACCTCTCCTACGAGCAGTACTTC,CASSLSYLSYEQYF
.,TRBJ2-6,TRBV6-5,.,TGTGCCAGCAGTTTCGGACTACCCTCTGGGGCCAACGTCCTGACTTTC,CASSFGLPSGANVLTF
.,TRBJ1-2,TRBV5-5,many,TGTGCCAGCAGCCTAAATAACTATGGCTACACCTTC,CASSLNNYGYTF
.,TRBJ2-1,TRBV6-1,.,TGTGCCAGCATTCAGATGTGGGGCGGGCATGAGCAGTTCTTC,CASIQMWGGHEQFF
.,TRBJ1-1,TRBV4-1,.,TGCGCCAGCAGCCAAGACAGGAGTGAAGCTTTCTTT,CASSQDRSEAFF
.,TRBJ1-6,TRBV3-1,many,TGTGCCAGCAGCCAAGGGGCCCATTCACCCCTCCACTTT,CASSQGAHSPLHF
TRBD1,TRBJ2-7,TRBV11-2,many,TGTGCCAGCAGCTTAAGTTCCGGACAGGGGTCCTACGAGCAGTACTTC,CASSLSSGQGSYEQYF
.,TRBJ1-2,TRBV27,many,TGTGCCAGCAGTCCCGGGGGATATGGCTACACCTTC,CASSPGGYGYTF